What follows are 21 T cell receptor beta chains derived from one specimen sequenced in a study of molecular identifiers for immune sequencing clone quantification. From the PCR reads, TCRdb called clonotypes with MiXCR, one entry per CDR3 protein. The sample carries some 680,000 distinct CDR3 sequences, roughly 27% recorded once. The specimen sequenced was naive CD8+ T cells from blood, with Jurkat cell RNA spiked in. Subset in this sample: FACS-sorted CD8+CD4-CCR7+CD45RA+ naive T cells. Every receptor here comes from a human donor in good health. Some libraries in this study had Jurkat cell RNA spiked in.

The chain is built from TRBV20-1 and TRBJ2-7; D is ambiguous. Germline V gene sequence: CDR1 DFQATT, CDR2 SNEGSKA (reference sequence). The CDR3 spans 13 residues. Trimming pared 8 bases from V and 3 bases from J, leaving 17 bases between. In DNA, the CDR3 is TGCAGTTCCCGTAGTCCGGAACACTACGAGCAGTACTTC. This codes for CSSRSPEHYEQYF.

In this sample, this clonotype turned up many times. The V and J genes are TRBV12-3 or TRBV12-4 and TRBJ2-7; D is unclear. Trimming left V 3 bases short and J 4 bases short, with 13 bases between. The CDR3 loop spans 14 amino acids. The CDR3 bases are TGTGCCAGCAGTTTTGGCGGTTTTGGTTACGAGCAGTACTTC. It codes for CASSFGGFGYEQYF.

This clonotype was seen ten or more times. The genes are TRBV28 and TRBJ2-1, with TRBD2 as a possible D gene (6 bases). Germline values: CDR1 MDHEN, CDR2 SYDVKM. The CDR3 runs to 16 residues. Deletions cut 6 bases from V and 0 bases from J, with 15 bases between. CDR3 region: CASSGLLAVSYNEQFF. In DNA, the CDR3 is TGTGCCAGCAGCGGATTATTAGCGGTCTCCTACAATGAGCAGTTCTTC.

This chain uses TRBV11-2 with TRBJ1-1; 7 nucleotides match TRBD1. The CDR3 covers 16 residues. V was clipped by 2 bases and J by 2 bases; unmatched bases: 8. The germline CDR1 and CDR2 sequences are SGHAT and FQNNGV. CDR3 nucleotides: TGTGCCAGCAGCTTATTCCGGACAGGATTAAACACTGAAGCTTTCTTT. Amino acids: CASSLFRTGLNTEAFF.

CDR3: CASSLSGEVYEQYF. CDR3 DNA sequence: TGTGCCAGCAGCTTGTCGGGAGAGGTCTACGAGCAGTACTTC. V gene TRBV5-6 combines with J gene TRBJ2-7, with D perhaps matching TRBD2 (6 bases). CDR3 length: 14 amino acids. V was shortened by 1 base and J by 3 bases, with 11 bases between the two germline ends. In germline, CDR1 is SGHDT, CDR2 YYEEEE.

As regards this clonotype: This may arise from a read error, as a much more abundant clone is one base away. The genes are TRBV19 and TRBJ1-5; D call uncertain. CDR3 length: 13 residues. Looked up from germline, CDR1 is LNHDA and CDR2 is SQIVND (reference sequence). The DNA of the CDR3 is TGTGCCAGTACTTCGATCGGCAATCAGACCCAGCATTTT. It specifies CASTSIGNQTQHF.

In the case of this clonotype: A junction end diverges from the germline sequence, so it may reflect a read error. This chain joins TRBV30 and TRBJ2-1; 7 nucleotides match TRBD2. CDR1 GTSNPN and CDR2 SVGIG come from the germline V gene (reference sequence). The CDR3 runs to 11 residues. CDR3 protein: CAWELANERFF. The CDR3 region has the DNA TGTGCCTGGGAACTAGCGAATGAGCGGTTCTTC. Combining the CDR3 with reference TRBV30 and TRBJ2-1 gives the whole variable domain SQTIHQWPATLVQPVGSPLSLECTVEGTSNPNLYWYRQAAGRGLQLLFYSVGIGQISSEVPQNLSASRPQDRQFILSSKKLLLSDSGFYLCAWELANERFFGPGTRLTVL.

This clonotype was observed a few times. The V gene is TRBV7-8, the J gene TRBJ2-1; D is unclear. Germline-derived CDR1 and CDR2 are SGHVS and FQNEAQ. The V and J ends lost 7 bases and 3 bases respectively, with 10 bases between them. There are 13 residues in the CDR3. The CDR3 DNA reads TGTGCCAGCACCATCGCCCGCTACAATGAGCAGTTCTTC. Protein product: CASTIARYNEQFF.

This clonotype was observed a few times. This rearrangement joins TRBV6-2 or TRBV6-3 to TRBJ1-3, with D unclear. V gave up 5 bases and J gave up 0 bases, with 14 bases separating them. The length of the CDR3 is 16 residues. Germline assignment: CDR1 MNHEY and CDR2 SVGEGT. CDR3 nucleotide sequence: TGTGCCAGCAGTACACCACGGGCCTCCTCTGGAAACACCATATATTTT. Encoded protein: CASSTPRASSGNTIYF.

This clonotype was picked up many times. This sequence joins TRBV29-1 and TRBJ2-3; TRBD2 matches at 7 bases. V shed 2 bases and J 2 bases; nucleotides not matched to a gene: 10. There are 16 residues in the CDR3. Germline V gene sequence: CDR1 SQVTM, CDR2 ANQGSEA. The CDR3 sequence is CSVERQGGLVTDTQYF. The CDR3, as DNA: TGCAGCGTTGAAAGGCAGGGAGGGTTGGTCACAGATACGCAGTATTTT.

This clonotype was detected only a few times. V usage is TRBV3-1 and J usage is TRBJ2-5; TRBD1 agrees at 7 bases. The CDR3 loop spans 15 amino acids. The J segment lost 0 bases and the V segment lost 4 bases, leaving 5 bases of the junction unmatched. CDR1 and CDR2 from the germline V gene are LGHDT and YNNKEL (reference sequence). The CDR3 protein is CASSLVTGDQETQYF. Written as DNA, the CDR3 is TGTGCCAGCAGCCTTGTAACAGGGGACCAAGAGACCCAGTACTTC.

This clonotype was picked up many times. The rearrangement uses TRBV28 and TRBJ1-1; 7 bases fit TRBD1. The V segment lost 6 bases and the J segment 4 bases; nucleotides outside the gene matches: 8. The germline CDR1 and CDR2 sequences are MDHEN and SYDVKM. The CDR3 is 14 amino acids. The CDR3 loop reads CASSLQGLGTEAFF. Written as DNA, the CDR3 is TGTGCCAGCAGCTTACAGGGGTTGGGCACTGAAGCTTTCTTT.

The chain employs TRBV20-1 and TRBJ2-7, with unresolved D. Germline lookup yields CDR1 DFQATT and CDR2 SNEGSKA (reference sequence). CDR3 length: 14 residues. The V gene lost 0 bases and the J gene lost 0 bases, with 9 bases spanning the gap. This CDR3 reads CSARDYRLSYEQYF. The CDR3 nucleotides are TGCAGTGCTAGAGATTATCGCCTCTCCTACGAGCAGTACTTC.

Note on this clonotype: One end of the junction fails to match germline, which may point to a read error. J is TRBJ2-6 and V is TRBV29-1, with D perhaps TRBD1 (6 bases). CDR1 SQVTM and CDR2 ANQGSEA come from the germline V gene. The length of the CDR3 is 15 residues. For the CDR3, the DNA is TGCAGCGCCTTTGAAGGACAGTCTGGGGCCGACGTCCTGACTTTC. Protein product: CSAFEGQSGADVLTF.

This clonotype was counted many times. This chain uses TRBV27 with TRBJ2-2; D unclear. This CDR3 comprises 14 residues. V was cut by 6 bases and J by 0 bases, with 8 bases left in between. Germline loops: CDR1 MNHEY, CDR2 SMNVEV (reference sequence). The CDR3 nucleotides read TGTGCCAGCAGCTTAGGGACGAACACCGGGGAGCTGTTTTTT. Translating gives CASSLGTNTGELFF.

Turning to this clonotype: Its ends do not fully match the called genes, so a read error is possible. The chain carries TRBV7-2 and TRBJ2-7; TRBD2 might be the D (5 bases). Per germline, CDR1 SGHTA and CDR2 FQGNSA. CDR3 size: 15 residues. The CDR3 loop reads CASGLEGRPNYEQYF. The CDR3, as DNA: TGTGCCAGCGGCTTAGAGGGCAGACCCAACTACGAGCAGTACTTC.

This clonotype was seen repeatedly, ten times or more. The chain employs TRBV9 and TRBJ2-3; D is uncertain. Germline CDR1 and CDR2: SGDLS and YYNGEE. This CDR3 spans 14 amino acids. Trimming stripped 0 bases from V and 6 bases from J, with 11 bases between. The DNA of the CDR3 is TGTGCCAGCAGCGTAGATGGGAATCTGGATACGCAGTATTTT. Translation: CASSVDGNLDTQYF.

This clonotype was detected ten times or more. The chain recombines TRBV4-1 with TRBJ2-7; perhaps TRBD1 as D (5 bases). Per the germline V gene, CDR1 is MGHRA and CDR2 is YSYEKL. V was pared by 1 base and J by 2 bases, with 9 bases between. This CDR3 region has 14 residues. CDR3 sequence: CASSQVGAPYEQYF. The CDR3 DNA reads TGCGCCAGCAGCCAAGTTGGGGCCCCCTACGAGCAGTACTTC.

As to this clonotype: This may be a read error: a much more frequent sequence differs by one nucleotide. The chain links TRBV30 to TRBJ1-5; no clear D gene. The V gene's germline CDR1 is GTSNPN and CDR2 SVGIG (reference sequence). This CDR3 comprises 13 residues. The CDR3 sequence: CAWRQSSNQPQRF. The DNA of the CDR3 is TGTGCCTGGAGACAGAGTAGCAATCAGCCCCAGCGTTTT.

A remark on this clonotype: At one end, the junction sequence differs from germline, possibly due to a read error. The chain links TRBV7-9 to TRBJ2-2; tentatively, D is TRBD2 (5 bases). Germline V gives CDR1 SEHNR, CDR2 FQNEAQ (reference sequence). CDR3 length: 15 amino acids. CDR3: CASSVDGENTGVLFF. The CDR3 DNA reads as TGTGCCAGCAGCGTTGACGGAGAGAACACCGGGGTGCTGTTTTTT.

This clonotype was observed many times. The V gene is TRBV12-3 or TRBV12-4, the J gene TRBJ2-3, with a possible D match to TRBD2 (6 bases). With 5 bases removed from V and 4 bases from J, the gap between germline ends came to 13 bases. The CDR3 totals 14 residues. The CDR3: CASSTTSSADTQYF. The DNA for the CDR3 is TGTGCCAGCAGTACTACTAGCTCCGCAGATACGCAGTATTTT.